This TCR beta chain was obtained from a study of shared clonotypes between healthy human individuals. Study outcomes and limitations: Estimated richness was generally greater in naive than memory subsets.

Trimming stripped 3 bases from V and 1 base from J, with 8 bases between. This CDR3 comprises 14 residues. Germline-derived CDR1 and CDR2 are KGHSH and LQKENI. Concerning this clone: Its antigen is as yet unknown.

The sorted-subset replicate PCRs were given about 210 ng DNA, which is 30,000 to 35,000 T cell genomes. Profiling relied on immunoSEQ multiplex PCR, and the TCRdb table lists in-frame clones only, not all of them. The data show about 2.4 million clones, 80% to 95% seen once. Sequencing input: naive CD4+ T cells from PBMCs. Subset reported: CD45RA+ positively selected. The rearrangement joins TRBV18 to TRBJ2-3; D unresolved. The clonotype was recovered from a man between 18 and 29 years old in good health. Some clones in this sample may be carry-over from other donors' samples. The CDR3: CASSPDGGTDTQYF. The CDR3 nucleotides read TGTGCCAGCTCACCTGACGGTGGCACAGATACGCAGTATTTT.